The 23 T cell receptor beta chains below all came from one sample that was sequenced in a study of Graves' ophthalmopathy and Graves' hyperthyroidism. The authors amplified TCR beta CDR3 regions, and they did so from RNA transcripts for repertoire sequencing. In the first round, RT-PCR was carried out with HTBI primers, and a multiplex PCR formed the second round. MiXCR, run by TCRdb on the multiplex PCR reads, gives a single entry per CDR3 protein. The table has some 370,000 distinct CDR3 sequences, about 17% seen once. Source material: peripheral blood. These receptors all come from an adult woman with stable Graves' hyperthyroidism.

The table lists this clonotype with many counts. The V and J genes are TRBV28 and TRBJ2-7; possible D gene TRBD2, 6 bases. Trimming took off 3 bases at V and 2 bases at J, with 17 bases between the two ends. Germline-derived CDR1 and CDR2 are MDHEN and SYDVKM. This CDR3 comprises 16 residues. The CDR3 DNA follows: TGTGCCAGCAGTTTCCCGTTCACTAGCCGCACCTACGAGCAGTACTTC. Translation gives CASSFPFTSRTYEQYF.

Many counts were recorded for this clonotype. This chain connects TRBV24-1 to TRBJ1-1; D gene uncertain. The CDR3 runs to 16 residues. Trimming removed 4 bases from V and 3 bases from J, with 17 bases in between. Germline CDR1 reads KGHDR; CDR2 reads SFDVKD. This CDR3 reads CATSDLRGLGDTEAFF. In DNA form, the CDR3 reads TGTGCCACCAGTGACTTGAGAGGGCTGGGAGACACTGAAGCTTTCTTT.

There are many counts of this clonotype. This may arise from a read error, as a much more abundant clone is one base away. The chain recombines TRBV7-2 with TRBJ1-1; D is unclear. The V gene lost 1 base and the J gene lost 1 base, with 4 bases spanning the gap. Germline CDR1 and CDR2: SGHTA and FQGNSA. This CDR3 comprises 13 residues. Here the CDR3 reads CASSLVANTEAFF. DNA for the CDR3: TGTGCCAGCAGCTTAGTTGCGAACACTGAAGCTTTCTTT.

This clonotype was seen many times. The rearrangement joins TRBV30 to TRBJ1-1; unclear D gene. Germline V gene sequence: CDR1 GTSNPN, CDR2 SVGIG (reference sequence). The CDR3 has 13 amino acids. Trimming removed 3 bases from V and 4 bases from J, with 12 bases in between. CDR3 DNA: TGTGCCTGGAGCCCCGGAGTGGTCACTGAAGCTTTCTTT. It translates to CAWSPGVVTEAFF.

In this sample, this clonotype turned up many times. CDR3 DNA sequence: TGTGCCAGCAGATCGGGACAGGAGACCCAGTACTTC. Protein product: CASRSGQETQYF. The rearrangement joins TRBV6-1 to TRBJ2-5; 7 bases line up with TRBD1. The J segment lost 5 bases and the V segment lost 6 bases, leaving 3 bases of the junction unmatched. This CDR3 spans 12 amino acids. CDR1 is MNHNS, CDR2 SASEGT, per germline.

This clonotype occurred many times. V and J are TRBV28 and TRBJ1-1; the D gene is possibly TRBD1 (5 bases). The V gene's germline CDR1 is MDHEN and CDR2 SYDVKM. V was pared by 10 bases and J by 2 bases, with 20 bases between. CDR3 length: 15 residues. CDR3 in DNA: TGTGCCACCCGCGCCCGGGGGTACAAAAACACTGAAGCTTTCTTT. This codes for CATRARGYKNTEAFF.

This clonotype was counted ten times or more. The chain uses TRBV20-1 and TRBJ2-5; 7 bases match TRBD1. The V and J ends lost 2 bases and 5 bases, in that order; junction bases with no gene match: 8. Germline CDR1 DFQATT, CDR2 SNEGSKA (reference sequence). The CDR3 loop spans 14 amino acids. CDR3 sequence (DNA): TGCAGTGCTAGACTTCTTACAGGGGTTGAGACCCAGTACTTC. Its protein is CSARLLTGVETQYF.

The CDR3 sequence is CASSRLRGGGLGLEELFF. DNA for the CDR3: TGTGCCAGTAGTCGCCTTAGGGGCGGGGGACTCGGACTTGAGGAGCTGTTTTTT. The chain uses TRBV19 and TRBJ2-2; 7 bases match TRBD2. Looked up from germline, CDR1 is LNHDA and CDR2 is SQIVND (reference sequence). Trimming removed 5 bases from V and 10 bases from J; junction bases left unmatched: 22. The CDR3 extends over 18 amino acids.

Ten or more counts support this clonotype. The chain links TRBV5-1 to TRBJ1-1; TRBD1 might be the D (5 bases). Germline CDR1 SGHRS, CDR2 YFSETQ. This CDR3 has 15 residues. Trimming shortened V by 4 bases and J by 1 base, and 14 bases separated the two germline ends. The CDR3 loop is CASSRTQQANTEAFF. CDR3 DNA sequence: TGCGCCAGCAGCCGTACGCAACAGGCGAACACTGAAGCTTTCTTT.

V gene TRBV3-1 combines with J gene TRBJ1-5, with D unresolved. The germline CDR1 and CDR2 sequences are LGHDT and YNNKEL (reference sequence). The V gene lost 2 bases and the J gene lost 7 bases, with 15 bases spanning the gap. This CDR3 comprises 15 residues. The CDR3 spells CASSQTIWGGQPQHF. DNA of the CDR3: TGTGCCAGCAGCCAAACCATCTGGGGAGGCCAGCCCCAGCATTTT.

This clonotype occurred many times. This rearrangement joins TRBV28 to TRBJ2-4; 7 bases are shared with TRBD1. The CDR3 consists of 18 residues. CDR1 and CDR2 (germline): MDHEN, SYDVKM. The V gene end was trimmed by 6 bases and the J gene end by 8 bases; junction bases not matched to a gene: 22. DNA of the CDR3: TGTGCCAGCAGGGGTTACGAGGAACAGGGGCTATTTATGGACATTCAGTACTTC. This sequence encodes CASRGYEEQGLFMDIQYF.

With regard to this clonotype: This could be a read error, since a much larger clone is one nucleotide away. It is likely a read error, because the conserved phenylalanine at the end of the CDR3 is missing. CDR3 nucleotides: TGTGCCAGCAGCTCCCTGACTGAGCCGGCCTCCGGGGAGCTGTTTTTG. Protein sequence: CASSSLTEPASGELFL. The chain joins TRBV9 to TRBJ2-2; D is unresolved. The CDR3 contains 16 residues. Trimming removed 4 bases at V and 6 bases at J, with 19 bases between. The germline V gene encodes CDR1 SGDLS and CDR2 YYNGEE.

This clonotype appeared a few times. The chain joins TRBV20-1 to TRBJ1-4; D is undetermined. Germline lookup yields CDR1 DFQATT and CDR2 SNEGSKA (reference sequence). The CDR3 spans 14 residues. V was shortened by 6 bases and J by 4 bases, with 15 bases between the two germline ends. CDR3 loop: CSATPARHNEKLFF. The CDR3 region has the DNA TGCAGTGCCACCCCGGCCAGGCATAATGAAAAACTGTTTTTT.

A few counts support this clonotype. The chain links TRBV30 to TRBJ1-2; D might be TRBD1 (6 bases). V lost 5 bases and J lost 4, with 11 bases in between. The CDR3 loop spans 12 amino acids. The germline CDR1 and CDR2 sequences are GTSNPN and SVGIG (reference sequence). Here the CDR3 DNA reads TGTGCCTGGGCCGGGGGCCCCTATGGCTACACCTTC. Encoded protein: CAWAGGPYGYTF.

This clonotype was found many times. The gene calls are TRBV27 and TRBJ2-7; D perhaps matches TRBD1 (6 bases). The V gene lost 5 bases and the J gene lost 3 bases, with 20 bases spanning the gap. Germline lookup yields CDR1 MNHEY and CDR2 SMNVEV (reference sequence). The CDR3 sequence is 16 residues long. The CDR3 DNA follows: TGTGCCAGCAGTCCCAGGTGGCAGGGGATCAACTACGAGCAGTACTTC. It codes for CASSPRWQGINYEQYF.

V gene TRBV6-1 combines with J gene TRBJ2-7, with D possibly being TRBD2 (5 bases). The CDR3 covers 14 residues. The germline V gene has CDR1 MNHNS and CDR2 SASEGT. Between the trimmed V and J ends, which lost 6 bases and 3 bases, there was a span of 15 bases. The CDR3 region is CASRTRSLVYEQYF. The CDR3 bases are TGTGCCAGCAGAACTAGGAGTTTGGTCTACGAGCAGTACTTC.

This clonotype was observed many times. V is TRBV6-5 and J is TRBJ2-5; D might be TRBD2 (5 bases). V dropped 3 bases and J dropped 4 bases, with 15 bases sitting between them. The V gene's germline CDR1 is MNHEY and CDR2 SVGAGI. The CDR3 contains 15 residues. CDR3 protein: CASSYTGTPAETQYF. As DNA, the CDR3 is TGTGCCAGCAGTTATACGGGAACACCCGCAGAGACCCAGTACTTC.

This clonotype was counted ten times or more. The J gene is TRBJ1-5, the V gene TRBV6-1; D possibly corresponds to TRBD1 (5 bases). The V gene's germline CDR1 is MNHNS and CDR2 SASEGT. The CDR3 is 14 amino acids. V gave up 6 bases and J gave up 7 bases, with 16 bases separating them. CDR3 DNA: TGTGCCAGCAGGCCTTCAGGGTCAGGCCAGCCCCAGCATTTT. Amino acids: CASRPSGSGQPQHF.

This clonotype was counted at least ten times. This chain uses TRBV5-1 with TRBJ2-7; 8 nucleotides line up with TRBD1. CDR3 length: 14 residues. Per the germline V gene, CDR1 is SGHRS and CDR2 is YFSETQ. J was trimmed by 4 bases and V by 4 bases; bases with no gene match: 7. The chain's CDR3 is CASSPSRDRYEQYF. The CDR3 nucleotides read TGCGCCAGCAGCCCGTCCCGGGACAGGTACGAGCAGTACTTC.

This clonotype was detected many times. The CDR3 here is CAWIGNMRLEAFF. In DNA, the CDR3 is TGTGCCTGGATCGGAAACATGAGACTTGAAGCTTTCTTT. The rearrangement links TRBV30 to TRBJ1-1; D unresolved. The germline V gene has CDR1 GTSNPN and CDR2 SVGIG (reference sequence). Trimming shortened V by 4 bases and J by 7 bases, and 16 bases separated the two germline ends. The CDR3 is 13 residues long.

This clonotype came up many times. The chain is built from TRBV27 and TRBJ2-7; D is unclear. Trimming removed 5 bases at V and 3 bases at J, with 23 bases between. This CDR3 comprises 17 residues. CDR1 MNHEY and CDR2 SMNVEV come from the germline V gene (reference sequence). The CDR3 is CASSPHTNARFNYEQYF. CDR3 nucleotide sequence: TGTGCCAGCAGTCCCCATACAAACGCCAGATTTAACTACGAGCAGTACTTC.

This clonotype was picked up many times. The chain is built from TRBV12-3 or TRBV12-4 and TRBJ2-4, with 8 bases that match TRBD1. The CDR3 spans 18 residues. The V and J ends lost 2 bases and 0 bases, in that order; junction bases with no gene match: 9. CDR3 in DNA: TGTGCCAGCAGTTTATGGCAGGGGGCGAGTGGAGCCAAAAACATTCAGTACTTC. Encoded protein: CASSLWQGASGAKNIQYF.

This clonotype was observed at least ten times. The chain links TRBV18 to TRBJ2-4, with D perhaps assigned TRBD1 or TRBD2 (5 bases each). V shed 2 bases and J shed 8 bases, with 10 bases lying between them. CDR3 size: 13 residues. CDR1 is KGHSH and CDR2 is LQKENI in the germline V gene. In nucleotides, the CDR3 is TGTGCCAGCTCACCAGGGCTGGGGGACATTCAGTACTTC. It specifies CASSPGLGDIQYF. The full variable domain, with the rest looked up from reference TRBV18 and TRBJ2-4, is NAGVMQNPRHLVRRRGQEARLRCSPMKGHSHVYWYRQLPEEGLKFMVYLQKENIIDESGMPKERFSAEFPKEGPSILRIQQVVRGDSAAYFCASSPGLGDIQYFGAGTRLSVL.